The 27 T cell receptor beta chains below were found in one sample sequenced in a study of cytomegalovirus exposure and HLA in healthy donors. PCR was performed using 60 Vbeta and 13 Jbeta primers. Sequenced by immunoSEQ multiplex PCR; TCRdb stores in-frame clones only, minus some. This sample has some 170,000 clones, with under 85% found just once. Sequencing was carried out using PBMCs. These receptors all stem from a human donor in good health.

In DNA, the CDR3 is TGTGCCAGCTCACTTATAGCGGGGGGACCCTACGAGCAGTACTTC. Protein product: CASSLIAGGPYEQYF. The J gene is TRBJ2-7, the V gene TRBV18; the match to TRBD2 covers 10 bases. V lost 4 bases to trimming and J lost 2 bases; unmatched junction nucleotides: 5. The length of the CDR3 is 15 residues. CDR1 and CDR2 from the germline V gene are KGHSH and LQKENI. The full variable domain, completed using reference TRBV18 and TRBJ2-7, is NAGVMQNPRHLVRRRGQEARLRCSPMKGHSHVYWYRQLPEEGLKFMVYLQKENIIDESGMPKERFSAEFPKEGPSILRIQQVVRGDSAAYFCASSLIAGGPYEQYFGPGTRLTVT.

The gene calls are TRBV11-2 and TRBJ1-2, with 7 nucleotides matching TRBD1. The CDR3 contains 14 residues. Germline trimming cut 4 bases from V and 3 bases from J; bases unmatched to any gene: 5. Germline CDR1 SGHAT, CDR2 FQNNGV. In DNA form, the CDR3 reads TGTGCCAGCAGCTCGACAGGGTCCTACTATGGCTACACCTTC. Amino acid sequence: CASSSTGSYYGYTF.

This clone was recorded only once. The chain joins TRBV6-1 to TRBJ1-1; a weak D match, TRBD1 (5 bases). Trimming removed 8 bases at V and 4 bases at J, with 11 bases between. Germline CDR1 MNHNS, CDR2 SASEGT. The CDR3 loop spans 12 amino acids. The CDR3 nucleotides are TGTGCCAGCTTGTGGGGGGGCACTGAAGCTTTCTTT. Amino acids: CASLWGGTEAFF.

V is TRBV30 and J is TRBJ2-1; tentative D call: TRBD1 (5 bases). CDR1 is GTSNPN and CDR2 is SVGIG in the germline V gene (reference sequence). There are 12 residues in the CDR3. V was trimmed by 4 bases and J by 6 bases, leaving 10 bases between them. The CDR3 is CAWNRGINEQFF. DNA for the CDR3: TGTGCCTGGAATAGGGGTATCAATGAGCAGTTCTTC.

The table lists this clone with a few counts. The CDR3: CASSLVDSSTDTQYF. DNA of the CDR3: TGTGCCAGCAGCTTGGTAGATTCTAGCACAGATACGCAGTATTTT. The chain employs TRBV5-4 and TRBJ2-3; D gene uncertain. The CDR3 is 15 amino acids. V shed 0 bases and J shed 0 bases, with 8 bases lying between them. Per germline, CDR1 SGHNT and CDR2 YYREEE (reference sequence).

J is TRBJ2-2 and V is TRBV12-5; 9 bases line up with TRBD2. CDR1 is LGHNT and CDR2 is FRNRAP in the germline V gene. The CDR3 consists of 15 residues. V gave up 5 bases and J gave up 4 bases; unmatched junction bases: 5. The CDR3 reads CASGPFSGGTGELFF. DNA for the CDR3: TGTGCTAGTGGTCCCTTTAGCGGGGGCACCGGGGAGCTGTTTTTT.

The V call is TRBV18, the J call TRBJ1-1; 8 nucleotides match TRBD1. The ends lost 5 bases at V and 4 bases at J; junction bases unmatched: 0. Germline V CDR1 and CDR2: KGHSH, LQKENI. This CDR3 is built from 12 residues. The CDR3 protein is CASSTGGTEAFF. CDR3 coding DNA: TGTGCCAGCTCAACAGGGGGCACTGAAGCTTTCTTT.

The CDR3 nucleotides are TGTGCCAGCAGCTCCACAGGGACCGAGGAGCAGTACTTC. This translates into CASSSTGTEEQYF. This sequence joins TRBV7-3 and TRBJ2-7, with D possibly being TRBD1 (6 bases). Trimming stripped 4 bases from V and 7 bases from J, with 14 bases between. The CDR3 spans 13 residues. Germline loops: CDR1 SGHTA, CDR2 FQGTGA.

The CDR3 sequence: CASSQTVNTEAFF. CDR3 DNA: TGTGCCAGCAGCCAGACAGTGAACACTGAAGCTTTCTTT. The chain carries TRBV7-9 and TRBJ1-1; D is perhaps TRBD1 (5 bases). The germline gives CDR1 SEHNR, CDR2 FQNEAQ (reference sequence). Trimming removed 5 bases from V and 0 bases from J, with 7 bases in between. The CDR3 sequence is 13 residues long.

The J gene is TRBJ2-5, the V gene TRBV7-9, with a tentative D call TRBD2 (5 bases). The tail of the sequence fits TRBJ2-7 better, so the J call may be wrong. Looked up from germline, CDR1 is SEHNR and CDR2 is FQNEAQ (reference sequence). The length of the CDR3 is 14 residues. The CDR3 DNA reads TGTGCCAGCAGCTTAGGGAGGAAGGGATACGAGCAGTACTTC. It specifies CASSLGRKGYEQYF.

This sequence joins TRBV6-5 and TRBJ2-1; D gene ambiguous. Trimming removed 8 bases at V and 7 bases at J, with 12 bases between. The CDR3 runs 12 residues. Germline lookup yields CDR1 MNHEY and CDR2 SVGAGI. The CDR3 nucleotides are TGTGCCAGCCAAAACTACCGGAATGAGCAGTTCTTC. This encodes CASQNYRNEQFF.

The chain has TRBV5-1 and TRBJ1-2; D is unclear. This CDR3 spans 15 amino acids. Per germline, CDR1 SGHRS and CDR2 YFSETQ. Trimming shortened V by 0 bases and J by 7 bases, and 16 bases separated the two germline ends. CDR3: CASSLAGPGGLGYTF. CDR3 nucleotide sequence: TGCGCCAGCAGCTTGGCAGGTCCCGGTGGACTTGGCTACACCTTC.

V usage is TRBV5-8 and J usage is TRBJ1-5; D is undetermined. The CDR3 is 12 amino acids. The V end was cut by 4 bases, the J end by 3 bases, with 5 bases between. From germline, CDR1 is SGHTS and CDR2 YDEGEE. CDR3 in DNA: TGTGCCAGCAGCCCTTTCAATCAGCCCCAGCATTTT. Protein sequence: CASSPFNQPQHF.

The chain recombines TRBV6-5 with TRBJ1-2; 9 bases align to TRBD1. J was trimmed by 5 bases and V by 5 bases; bases with no gene match: 3. Germline CDR1 MNHEY, CDR2 SVGAGI. The CDR3 extends over 13 amino acids. CDR3 region: CASSRDRVYGYTF. CDR3 nucleotides: TGTGCCAGCAGTAGGGACAGGGTGTATGGCTACACCTTC.

V is TRBV11-2 and J is TRBJ2-5; D is undetermined. The germline V and J ends were trimmed by 0 bases and 9 bases, with 17 bases remaining between them. The germline V gene has CDR1 SGHAT and CDR2 FQNNGV. CDR3 length: 15 amino acids. The CDR3: CASSLDRGLNAAQYF. The DNA of the CDR3 is TGTGCCAGCAGCTTAGATCGTGGCCTAAACGCGGCCCAGTACTTC.

The V gene is TRBV6-5, the J gene TRBJ1-2, with unresolved D. Per the germline V gene, CDR1 is MNHEY and CDR2 is SVGAGI. The V gene lost 2 bases and the J gene lost 1 base, with 5 bases spanning the gap. The CDR3 is made up of 13 amino acids. The CDR3 loop reads CASSYGGNYGYTF. CDR3 coding DNA: TGTGCCAGCAGTTACGGCGGTAACTATGGCTACACCTTC.

In DNA, the CDR3 is TGTGCCTCCCACCGTCTCGGGGAAGATACGCAGTATTTT. Translation gives CASHRLGEDTQYF. This chain links TRBV19 with TRBJ2-3; TRBD2 is a possible D gene (5 bases). The germline V gene has CDR1 LNHDA and CDR2 SQIVND (reference sequence). V lost 11 bases and J 5 bases, leaving 17 bases between the germline ends. The CDR3 runs 13 residues.

The chain is built from TRBV5-6 and TRBJ1-2; TRBD1 matches at 7 bases. The CDR3 covers 14 residues. Trimming cost V 4 bases and J 7 bases; bases outside gene matches: 10. Germline V gives CDR1 SGHDT, CDR2 YYEEEE. CDR3 sequence (DNA): TGTGCCAGCAGCCTGACAGGGCAGACGGGTGGCTACACCTTC. Amino acid sequence: CASSLTGQTGGYTF.

This rearrangement joins TRBV7-9 to TRBJ1-1; D call uncertain. Germline V gene sequence: CDR1 SEHNR, CDR2 FQNEAQ (reference sequence). The CDR3 loop spans 14 amino acids. V lost 1 base and J 1 base, leaving 7 bases between the germline ends. The CDR3 region has the DNA TGTGCCAGCAGCTTAGAAGGGAGGAACACTGAAGCTTTCTTT. Protein product: CASSLEGRNTEAFF.

The table lists this clone with a few counts. The rearrangement uses TRBV29-1 and TRBJ1-2, with D unclear. Germline V lookup: CDR1 SQVTM, CDR2 ANQGSEA. Trimming pared 0 bases from V and 6 bases from J, leaving 5 bases between. This CDR3 is built from 11 residues. The CDR3 loop is CSVEEQNGYTF. The CDR3 nucleotides read TGCAGCGTTGAAGAACAGAATGGCTACACCTTC.

The V call is TRBV6-5, the J call TRBJ2-7; perhaps TRBD2 as D (7 bases). The CDR3 has 15 amino acids. Trimming removed 9 bases at V and 6 bases at J, with 24 bases between. Germline V lookup: CDR1 MNHEY, CDR2 SVGAGI. The CDR3 region has the DNA TGTGCCAGTACCCAAGAGATCGGGGGGCGAAGCGAGCAGTACTTC. This codes for CASTQEIGGRSEQYF.

This clone was observed a handful of times. This sequence joins TRBV7-9 and TRBJ2-3, with D uncertain. The germline V gene has CDR1 SEHNR and CDR2 FQNEAQ (reference sequence). V lost 0 bases and J lost 0, with 4 bases in between. The CDR3 is 14 residues long. CDR3 DNA sequence: TGTGCCAGCAGCTTAGCCATGAGCACAGATACGCAGTATTTT. This encodes CASSLAMSTDTQYF.

This clone was counted only a few times. This sample also contains other DNA sequences that code for the same CDR3. This chain connects TRBV4-3 to TRBJ2-7; possible D gene TRBD1, 7 bases. This CDR3 comprises 15 residues. V gave up 0 bases and J gave up 3 bases, with 12 bases separating them. Germline V CDR1 and CDR2: LGHNA, YSLEER. CDR3: CASSQDAGGGYEQYF. The CDR3 nucleotides are TGCGCCAGCAGCCAAGACGCAGGGGGAGGCTACGAGCAGTACTTC.

The genes are TRBV4-1 and TRBJ2-5; TRBD1 agrees at 8 bases. The V and J ends lost 8 bases and 6 bases, in that order; junction bases with no gene match: 14. This CDR3 comprises 15 residues. CDR1 is MGHRA and CDR2 is YSYEKL in the germline V gene. CDR3 in amino acids: CASSAPGGEGKTQYF. CDR3 sequence (DNA): TGCGCCAGCTCGGCCCCAGGGGGCGAGGGGAAGACCCAGTACTTC.

The CDR3 loop is CATSRDGLSADTQYF. CDR3 sequence (DNA): TGTGCCACCAGCAGGGACGGACTATCAGCAGATACGCAGTATTTT. J is TRBJ2-3 and V is TRBV15; the D gene is possibly TRBD2 (6 bases). The germline CDR1 and CDR2 sequences are LNHNV and YYDKDF (reference sequence). CDR3 length: 15 amino acids. V lost 3 bases to trimming and J lost 4 bases, with 14 bases between them. The full variable domain, its missing parts supplied by reference TRBV15 and TRBJ2-3, is DAMVIQNPRYQVTQFGKPVTLSCSQTLNHNVMYWYQQKSSQAPKLLFHYYDKDFNNEADTPDNFQSRRPNTSFCFLDIRSPGLGDTAMYLCATSRDGLSADTQYFGPGTRLTVL.

This clone was recorded a few times. CDR3 DNA sequence: TGTGCCAGCAGCTTGGGCGGCAGGGAAACCTACGAGCAGTACTTC. It yields the protein CASSLGGRETYEQYF. The rearrangement uses TRBV5-4 and TRBJ2-7, with a tentative D call TRBD1 (5 bases). Trimming stripped 0 bases from V and 2 bases from J, with 12 bases between. This CDR3 is built from 15 residues. From germline, CDR1 is SGHNT and CDR2 YYREEE (reference sequence).

The rearrangement links TRBV5-1 to TRBJ2-1; 9 positions agree with TRBD2. Germline-derived CDR1 and CDR2 are SGHRS and YFSETQ. J was trimmed by 7 bases and V by 0 bases; bases with no gene match: 5. The CDR3 runs to 15 residues. CDR3 loop: CASSLAQTSGNEQFF. The CDR3, as DNA: TGCGCCAGCAGCTTGGCCCAGACTAGCGGTAATGAGCAGTTCTTC.